This T cell receptor beta chain was captured by sequencing in a study of blood T cell repertoires in COVID-19. Study in general: From the United States, Italy and Spain came samples of acute and convalescent COVID-19.

Germline assignment: CDR1 SGHNT and CDR2 YYREEE (reference sequence). CDR3 length: 14 amino acids. V lost 3 bases to trimming and J lost 6 bases, with 15 bases between them. The table came from immunoSEQ multiplex PCR; TCRdb's copy has only in-frame clones and leaves some out. The profile shows over 80,000 clones, around four fifths of them singletons. The V and J genes are TRBV5-4 and TRBJ1-2, with D perhaps TRBD1 (5 bases). Sequencing was done on a sample of peripheral blood. This receptor was obtained from a woman in her sixties or seventies with acute or convalescent COVID-19. The CDR3 DNA is TGTGCCAGCAGCTCTAGTCGGACATTGGATGGCTACACCTTC. Amino acids: CASSSSRTLDGYTF.